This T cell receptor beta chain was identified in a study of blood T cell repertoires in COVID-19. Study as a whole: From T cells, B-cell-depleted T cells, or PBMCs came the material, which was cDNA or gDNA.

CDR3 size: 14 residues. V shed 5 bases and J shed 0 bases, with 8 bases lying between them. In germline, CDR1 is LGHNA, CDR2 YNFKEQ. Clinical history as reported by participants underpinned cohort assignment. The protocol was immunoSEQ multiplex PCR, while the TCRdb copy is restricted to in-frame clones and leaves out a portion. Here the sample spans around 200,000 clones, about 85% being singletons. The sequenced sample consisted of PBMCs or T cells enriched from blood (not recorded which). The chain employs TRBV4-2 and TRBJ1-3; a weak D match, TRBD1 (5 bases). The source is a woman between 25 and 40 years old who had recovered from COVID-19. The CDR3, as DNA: TGTGCCAGCAGCAAGGGGTACTCTGGAAACACCATATATTTT. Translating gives CASSKGYSGNTIYF.